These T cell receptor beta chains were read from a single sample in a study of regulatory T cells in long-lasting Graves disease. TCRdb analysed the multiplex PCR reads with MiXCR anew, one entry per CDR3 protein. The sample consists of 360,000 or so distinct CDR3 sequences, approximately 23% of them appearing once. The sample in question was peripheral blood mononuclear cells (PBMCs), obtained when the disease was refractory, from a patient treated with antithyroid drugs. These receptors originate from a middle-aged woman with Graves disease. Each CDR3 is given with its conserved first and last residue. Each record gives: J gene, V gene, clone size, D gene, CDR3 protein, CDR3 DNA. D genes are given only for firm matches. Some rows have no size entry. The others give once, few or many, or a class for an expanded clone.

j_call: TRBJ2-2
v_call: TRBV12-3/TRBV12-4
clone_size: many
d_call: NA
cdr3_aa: CASSLEIIPNTGELFF
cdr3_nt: TGTGCCAGCAGTTTAGAGATCATACCGAACACCGGGGAGCTGTTTTTT

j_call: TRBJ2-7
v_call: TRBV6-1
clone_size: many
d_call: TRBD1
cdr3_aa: CASSQQGAEQYF
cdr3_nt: TGTGCCAGCAGTCAACAGGGGGCTGAGCAGTACTTC

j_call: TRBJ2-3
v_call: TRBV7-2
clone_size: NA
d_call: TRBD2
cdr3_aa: CASSFAVLAESTDTQYF
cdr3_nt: TGTGCCAGCAGCTTTGCCGTTCTAGCGGAGTCCACAGATACGCAGTATTTT

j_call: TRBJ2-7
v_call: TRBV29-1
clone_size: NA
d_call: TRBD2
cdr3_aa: CSAVGSSGEQYF
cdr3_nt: TGCAGCGCCGTTGGCTCTAGCGGTGAGCAGTACTTC

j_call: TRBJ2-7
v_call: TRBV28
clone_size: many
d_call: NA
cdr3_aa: CAPYPGGRSPEQYF
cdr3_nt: TGTGCCCCCTACCCGGGGGGCAGGTCGCCGGAGCAGTACTTC

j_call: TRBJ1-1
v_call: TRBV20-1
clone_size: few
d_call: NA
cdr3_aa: CSAREPGPTEAFF
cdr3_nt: TGCAGTGCTAGGGAACCGGGACCGACAGAAGCTTTCTTT

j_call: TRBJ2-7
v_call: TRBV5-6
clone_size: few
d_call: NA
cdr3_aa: CASSLRGSRDPGEQYF
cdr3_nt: TGTGCCAGCAGCCTTCGGGGCAGCAGGGATCCCGGCGAGCAGTACTTC

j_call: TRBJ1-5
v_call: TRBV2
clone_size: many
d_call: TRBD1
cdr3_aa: CASRTGSVSNQPQHF
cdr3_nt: TGTGCCAGCAGGACAGGGAGTGTTAGCAATCAGCCCCAGCATTTT

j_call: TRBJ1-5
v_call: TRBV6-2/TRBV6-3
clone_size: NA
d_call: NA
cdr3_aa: CASSYGEKGPQHF
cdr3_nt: TGTGCCAGCAGTTACGGTGAAAAGGGGCCCCAGCATTTT

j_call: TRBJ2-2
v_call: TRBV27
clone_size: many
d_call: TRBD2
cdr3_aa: CASSSTSGRAGELFF
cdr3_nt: TGTGCCAGCAGCTCTACTAGCGGGAGGGCCGGGGAGCTGTTTTTT

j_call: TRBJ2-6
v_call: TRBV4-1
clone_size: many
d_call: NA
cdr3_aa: CASSLHSGANVLTF
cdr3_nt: TGTGCCAGCAGTTTACACTCTGGGGCCAACGTCCTGACTTTC

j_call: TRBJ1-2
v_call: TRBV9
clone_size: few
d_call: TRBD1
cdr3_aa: CASSVGTGGHGYTF
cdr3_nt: TGTGCCAGCAGCGTAGGAACAGGGGGCCATGGCTACACCTTC

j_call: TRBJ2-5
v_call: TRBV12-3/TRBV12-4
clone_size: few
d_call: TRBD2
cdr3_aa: CASSFRTSFYGSETQCF
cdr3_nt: TGTGCCAGCAGTTTTCGGACTAGCTTTTATGGTTCGGAGACCCAGTGCTTC

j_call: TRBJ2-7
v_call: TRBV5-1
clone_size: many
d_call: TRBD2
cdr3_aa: CASSQAPGLEGEQYF
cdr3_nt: TGCGCCAGCAGCCAAGCTCCGGGACTAGAGGGCGAGCAGTACTTC

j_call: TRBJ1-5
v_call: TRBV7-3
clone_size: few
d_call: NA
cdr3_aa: CASSLMSGSSQPQHF
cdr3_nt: TGTGCCAGCAGCTTAATGAGTGGGAGTAGTCAGCCCCAGCATTTT

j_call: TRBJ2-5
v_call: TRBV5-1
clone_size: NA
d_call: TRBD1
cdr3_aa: CASSLRGQGEGTQYF
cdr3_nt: TGCGCCAGCAGCTTGCGGGGACAGGGTGAGGGGACCCAGTACTTC

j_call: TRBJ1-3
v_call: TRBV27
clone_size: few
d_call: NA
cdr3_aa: CASSPPRSYTGNTIYF
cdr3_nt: TGTGCCAGCAGCCCTCCCCGTTCGTACACTGGAAACACCATATATTTT

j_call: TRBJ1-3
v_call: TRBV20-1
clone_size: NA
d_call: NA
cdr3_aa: CSAPGQIGNTIYF
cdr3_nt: TGCAGTGCCCCAGGACAGATTGGAAACACCATATATTTT

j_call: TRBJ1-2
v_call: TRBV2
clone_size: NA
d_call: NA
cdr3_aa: CASRRPGNGYTF
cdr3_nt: TGTGCCAGCAGGAGGCCTGGGAATGGCTACACCTTC

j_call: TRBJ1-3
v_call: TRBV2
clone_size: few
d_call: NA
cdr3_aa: CANGQPSSGNTIYF
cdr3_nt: TGTGCCAACGGGCAACCGAGCTCTGGAAACACCATATATTTT

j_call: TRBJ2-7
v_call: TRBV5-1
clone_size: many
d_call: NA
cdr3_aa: CASSLGSATYEQYF
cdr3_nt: TGCGCCAGCAGCTTGGGGTCCGCAACCTACGAGCAGTACTTC

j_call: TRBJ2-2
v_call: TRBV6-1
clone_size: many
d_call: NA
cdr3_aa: CASKGPTGELFF
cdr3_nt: TGTGCCAGCAAAGGGCCCACCGGGGAGCTGTTTTTT

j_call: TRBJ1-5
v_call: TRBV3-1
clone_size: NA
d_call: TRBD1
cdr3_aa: CASSAGTGINQPQHF
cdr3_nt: TGTGCCAGCAGCGCCGGGACAGGGATAAATCAGCCCCAGCATTTT

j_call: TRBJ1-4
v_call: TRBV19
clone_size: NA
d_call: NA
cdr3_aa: CASSSGNEKLFF
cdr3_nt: TGTGCCAGTAGTAGCGGGAATGAAAAACTGTTTTTT

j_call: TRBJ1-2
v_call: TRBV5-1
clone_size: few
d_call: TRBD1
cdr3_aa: CASSLDRGRFNYGYTF
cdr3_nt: TGCGCCAGCAGCTTAGACAGGGGCCGGTTCAACTATGGCTACACCTTC

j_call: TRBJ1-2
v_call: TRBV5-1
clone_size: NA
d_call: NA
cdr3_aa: CASSLRGRISDGYTF
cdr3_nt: TGCGCCAGCAGCCTACGGGGGCGGATCTCGGATGGCTACACCTTC

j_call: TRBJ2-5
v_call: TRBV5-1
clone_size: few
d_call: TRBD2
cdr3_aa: CASSLSSGGAETQYF
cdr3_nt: TGCGCCAGCAGCCTGTCTAGCGGAGGAGCGGAGACCCAGTACTTC

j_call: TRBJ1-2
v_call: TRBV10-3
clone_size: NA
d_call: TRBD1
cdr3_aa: CAISDPTGRDRATLYGYTF
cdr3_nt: TGTGCCATCAGTGACCCGACCGGCCGGGACAGGGCTACTTTATATGGCTACACCTTC

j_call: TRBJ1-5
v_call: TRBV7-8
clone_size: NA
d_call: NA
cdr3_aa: CASSFLGAGHKGSNQPQHF
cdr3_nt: TGTGCCAGCAGCTTTCTTGGGGCGGGACATAAAGGGAGCAATCAGCCCCAGCATTTT

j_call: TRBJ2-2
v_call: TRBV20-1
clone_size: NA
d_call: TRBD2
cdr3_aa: CSASGRGTGELFF
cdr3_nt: TGCAGTGCTAGCGGGAGGGGCACCGGGGAGCTGTTTTTT

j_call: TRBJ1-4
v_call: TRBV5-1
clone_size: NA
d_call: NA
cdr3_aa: CASSPKMGTFNEKLFF
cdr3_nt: TGCGCCAGCAGCCCTAAAATGGGCACTTTTAATGAAAAACTGTTTTTT

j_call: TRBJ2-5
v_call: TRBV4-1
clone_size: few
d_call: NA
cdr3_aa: CASSQDRTDQETQYF
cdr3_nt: TGCGCCAGCAGCCAAGATAGAACAGACCAAGAGACCCAGTACTTC

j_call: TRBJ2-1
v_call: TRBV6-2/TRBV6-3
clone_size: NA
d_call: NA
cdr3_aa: CASSLSGTQYNEQFF
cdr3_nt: TGTGCCAGCAGTCTATCCGGGACACAATACAATGAGCAGTTCTTC

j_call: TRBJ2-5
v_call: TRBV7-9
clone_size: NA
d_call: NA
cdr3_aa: CASSLVVETQYF
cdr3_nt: TGTGCCAGCAGCTTAGTAGTAGAGACCCAGTACTTC

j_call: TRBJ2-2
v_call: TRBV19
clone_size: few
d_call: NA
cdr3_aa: CASKERRGMTQNTGELFF
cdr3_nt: TGTGCCAGTAAAGAAAGGCGGGGTATGACTCAGAACACCGGGGAGCTGTTTTTT

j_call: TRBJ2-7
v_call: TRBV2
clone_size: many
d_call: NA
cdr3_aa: CASSDVGRGPYEQYF
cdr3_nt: TGTGCCAGCAGTGACGTCGGCAGGGGTCCCTACGAGCAGTACTTC

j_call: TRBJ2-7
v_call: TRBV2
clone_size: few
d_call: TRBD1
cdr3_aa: CASRDRGRDEQYF
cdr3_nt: TGTGCCAGCAGGGACAGGGGGAGGGACGAGCAGTACTTC

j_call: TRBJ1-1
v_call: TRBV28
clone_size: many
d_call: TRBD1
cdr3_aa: CASSPRQGARKYTEAFF
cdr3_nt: TGTGCCAGCAGTCCCCGACAGGGGGCTCGAAAGTACACTGAAGCTTTCTTT

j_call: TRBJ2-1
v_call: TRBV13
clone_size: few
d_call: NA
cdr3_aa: CASSLGLAQSYNEQFF
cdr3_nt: TGTGCCAGCAGCTTAGGACTAGCACAATCCTACAATGAGCAGTTCTTC

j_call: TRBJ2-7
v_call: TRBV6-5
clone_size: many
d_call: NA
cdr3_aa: CASSYSSPDRSTYEQYF
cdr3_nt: TGTGCCAGCAGTTACTCGAGCCCCGACAGGTCTACCTACGAGCAGTACTTC

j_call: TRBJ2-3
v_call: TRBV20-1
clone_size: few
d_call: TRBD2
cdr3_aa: CSARASGRTDTQYF
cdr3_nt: TGCAGTGCTAGGGCTAGCGGGAGGACAGATACGCAGTATTTT

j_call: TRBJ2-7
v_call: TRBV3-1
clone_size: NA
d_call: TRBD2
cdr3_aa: CASSHISAGAEYEQYF
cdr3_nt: TGTGCCAGCAGCCATATTTCAGCGGGAGCAGAATACGAGCAGTACTTC

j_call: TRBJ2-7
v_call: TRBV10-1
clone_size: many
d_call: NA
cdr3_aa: CASSDWRGEQYF
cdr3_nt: TGCGCCAGCAGTGATTGGCGGGGCGAGCAGTACTTC

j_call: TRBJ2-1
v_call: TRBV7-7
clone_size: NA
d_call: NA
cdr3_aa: CASSLSKYNEQFF
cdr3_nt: TGTGCTAGCAGCTTATCCAAGTACAATGAGCAGTTCTTC

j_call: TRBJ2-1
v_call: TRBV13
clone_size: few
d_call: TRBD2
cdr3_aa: CASSLEPGLAGLDEQFF
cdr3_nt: TGTGCCAGCAGCTTAGAGCCGGGACTAGCGGGTCTCGATGAGCAGTTCTTC

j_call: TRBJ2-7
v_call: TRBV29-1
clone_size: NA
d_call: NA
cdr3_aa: CSVWGEWDEQYF
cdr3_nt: TGCAGCGTATGGGGGGAATGGGACGAGCAGTACTTC

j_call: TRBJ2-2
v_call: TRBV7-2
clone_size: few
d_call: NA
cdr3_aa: CASSLVTGSNTGELFF
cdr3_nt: TGTGCCAGCAGCTTGGTAACGGGATCCAACACCGGGGAGCTGTTTTTT

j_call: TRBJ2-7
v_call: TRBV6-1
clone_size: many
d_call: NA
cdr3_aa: CASRRDGPYEQYF
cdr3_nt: TGTGCCAGCAGGCGGGACGGACCCTACGAGCAGTACTTC

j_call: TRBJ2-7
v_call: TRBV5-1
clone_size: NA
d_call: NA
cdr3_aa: CASSLVARYYEQYF
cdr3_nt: TGCGCCAGCAGCTTGGTAGCCAGGTACTACGAGCAGTACTTC

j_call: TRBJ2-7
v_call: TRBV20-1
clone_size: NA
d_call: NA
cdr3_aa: CSAWGTHNYEQYF
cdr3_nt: TGCAGTGCTTGGGGGACCCACAACTACGAGCAGTACTTC